These T cell receptor beta chains were read from a single sample in a study of shared clonotypes between healthy human individuals. Clones were sequenced by immunoSEQ multiplex PCR, and TCRdb holds only the in-frame ones, with some missing. This repertoire shows about a million clones, about 80% found once; its top ten account for roughly 0.82%. The specimen sequenced was memory CD4+ T cells from PBMCs. The source of these receptors is a man younger than 35 in good health. Some clones in this sample may be carry-over from other donors' samples. Each CDR3 is given with its conserved first and last residue. The D gene is left open where the match is weak. Expanded clones get a size class; other rows say once, few or many, or leave the size out.

V gene	J gene	clone size	D gene	CDR3 protein	CDR3 DNA
TRBV4-1	TRBJ1-3	few	.	CASSQWLGNTIYF	TGCGCCAGCAGCCAATGGCTAGGAAACACCATATATTTT
TRBV29-1	TRBJ2-3	once	TRBD2	CSLGLAGGRESTDTQYF	TGCAGCCTGGGACTAGCGGGAGGGAGAGAAAGCACAGATACGCAGTATTTT
TRBV11-3	TRBJ2-7	.	TRBD1	CASSRDRASYEQYF	TGTGCCAGCAGCCGGGACAGGGCGTCCTACGAGCAGTACTTC
TRBV5-4	TRBJ1-4	.	TRBD1	CASRKRQGRGGTNEKLFF	TGTGCCAGCAGAAAAAGACAGGGGCGCGGTGGGACTAATGAAAAACTGTTTTTT
TRBV10-3	TRBJ1-2	.	.	CAISAVGLEPYGYTF	TGTGCCATCAGTGCTGTAGGCCTGGAACCTTATGGCTACACCTTC
TRBV7-3	TRBJ1-2	.	.	CASSLPGPSGYTF	TGTGCCAGCAGCTTACCGGGGCCTTCGGGCTACACCTTC
TRBV2	TRBJ1-5	few	.	CASSDGGAGNQPQHF	TGTGCCAGCAGTGATGGTGGTGCGGGCAATCAGCCCCAGCATTTT
TRBV6-5	TRBJ1-1	.	.	CASSQGTGGEAFF	TGTGCCAGCAGTCAGGGTACAGGAGGAGAGGCTTTCTTT
TRBV5-8	TRBJ2-2	few	.	CASSSGLKTGELFF	TGTGCCAGCAGCTCAGGGTTGAAGACCGGGGAGCTGTTTTTT
TRBV6-1	TRBJ2-3	.	.	CASSEGSWRRGDTQYF	TGTGCCAGCAGTGAAGGATCGTGGCGGAGAGGGGATACGCAGTATTTT
TRBV4-2	TRBJ1-3	.	.	CASSQDRGRGNTIYF	TGTGCCAGCAGCCAAGATCGGGGGCGAGGAAACACCATATATTTT
TRBV6-5	TRBJ1-2	.	TRBD1	CASSKDRVDYGYTF	TGTGCCAGCAGTAAGGACAGGGTCGACTATGGCTACACCTTC
TRBV28	TRBJ1-4	.	.	CASHRRVGFREKLFF	TGTGCCAGCCATCGCCGCGTGGGTTTTCGGGAAAAACTGTTTTTT
TRBV5-6	TRBJ1-4	.	.	CASSFHRNEKLFF	TGTGCCAGCAGCTTTCACAGGAATGAAAAACTGTTTTTT
TRBV29-1	TRBJ2-5	.	TRBD1	CSGQGGETQYF	TGCAGCGGACAGGGGGGGGAGACCCAGTACTTC
TRBV4-1	TRBJ1-5	few	TRBD1	CASSPGQLSIAQHF	TGCGCCAGCAGCCCGGGACAGCTGTCCATTGCCCAGCATTTT